These T cell receptor beta chains were read from a single sample in a study of T cell repertoires in cytomegalovirus infection. TCRdb re-derived calls from the reads in MiXCR, one entry per CDR3 protein. The repertoire includes 70,000 to 85,000 distinct CDR3 sequences, around 40% of them detected once, and just over 90% sits in the top ten. These receptors' targets are unknown. This specimen was CD8+ T cells from cultured PBMCs, taken from culture after CMV antigen stimulation. The receptors stem from a human donor in good health (CMV status not recorded). Some clones in this sample may be carry-over from other donors' samples. CDR3s include the opening cysteine and the closing phenylalanine or tryptophan. A D gene is named only where the DNA matches it firmly. Clone size, where shown, is once, few, many, or a class for clones that have expanded.

D gene | clone size | J gene | V gene | CDR3 length | CDR3 DNA | CDR3 protein
TRBD2 | few | TRBJ2-7 | TRBV6-6 | 16 | TGTGCCAGCAGTCCGACTAGCGGGCCGTACTCCTACGAGCAGTACTTC | CASSPTSGPYSYEQYF
- | - | TRBJ1-3 | TRBV4-2 | 16 | TGTGCCAGCAGCCAAGAGAGACGGAGCTCTGGAAACACCATATATTTT | CASSQERRSSGNTIYF
- | few | TRBJ1-2 | TRBV19 | 15 | TGTGCCAGTAGTACCCCGACGGACGGTAACTATGGCTACACCTTC | CASSTPTDGNYGYTF
TRBD1 | - | TRBJ2-3 | TRBV6-2/TRBV6-3 | 15 | TGTGCCAGCAGCCTCGACTGGGACAGTACAGATACGCAGTATTTT | CASSLDWDSTDTQYF
- | few | TRBJ2-1 | TRBV12-3/TRBV12-4 | 16 | TGTGCCAGCAGTCCCGGGACCAACGGTAAACACAATGAGCAGTTCTTC | CASSPGTNGKHNEQFF
- | few | TRBJ1-2 | TRBV7-8 | 15 | TGTGCCAGCAGCTTAGTAAAGGGATCGAACTATGGCTACACCTTC | CASSLVKGSNYGYTF
TRBD2 | - | TRBJ2-2 | TRBV7-8 | 17 | TGTGCCAGCAGCTTGACTAGCGGGGGCGCAAACACCGGGGAGCTGTTTTTT | CASSLTSGGANTGELFF
- | - | TRBJ2-1 | TRBV7-7 | 14 | TGTGCTAGCAGCTTAGGGTCTGGCGACAATGAGCAGTTCTTC | CASSLGSGDNEQFF
TRBD2 | few | TRBJ2-3 | TRBV7-8 | 15 | TGTGCCAGCAGCCGGTGGGGGGGTAGCACAGATACGCAGTATTTT | CASSRWGGSTDTQYF
TRBD2 | - | TRBJ2-1 | TRBV12-3/TRBV12-4 | 15 | TGTGCCAGCAGCTTAGCGGGGGCCTTTCTTAATGAGCAGTTCTTC | CASSLAGAFLNEQFF
TRBD1 | few | TRBJ2-7 | TRBV27 | 12 | TGTGCCAGCAGTTTCACAGGGGGCGAGCAGTACTTC | CASSFTGGEQYF
- | few | TRBJ2-3 | TRBV4-3 | 15 | TGCGCCAGCAGCCAAGAAAAGGTGAACACAGATACGCAGTATTTT | CASSQEKVNTDTQYF
TRBD1 | few | TRBJ2-7 | TRBV7-9 | 14 | TGTGCCAGCAGCTTAGCTGGACAGGGCTACGAGCAGTACTTC | CASSLAGQGYEQYF
- | - | TRBJ2-3 | TRBV27 | 13 | TGTGCCAGCAGTCACTCTAGCACAGATACGCAGTATTTT | CASSHSSTDTQYF
TRBD2 | many | TRBJ2-1 | TRBV5-6 | 16 | TGTGCCAGCAGCTTGGGGGCTAGCGGGACCCACAATGAGCAGTTCTTC | CASSLGASGTHNEQFF
- | - | TRBJ1-2 | TRBV20-1 | 14 | TGCAGTGCTAGGAGACAGGTCGAAGTTTATGGCTACACCTTC | CSARRQVEVYGYTF
- | few | TRBJ2-3 | TRBV7-6 | 14 | TGTGCCAGCAGCTTTAACAGGGCCGCAGATACGCAGTATTTT | CASSFNRAADTQYF
- | few | TRBJ2-7 | TRBV12-5 | 12 | TGTGCTAGTGGTTTGTCCCCCTACGAGCAGTACTTC | CASGLSPYEQYF
- | - | TRBJ1-2 | TRBV6-6 | 13 | TGTGCCAGCAGTTACCCCGGTAACTATGGCTACACCTTC | CASSYPGNYGYTF
- | - | TRBJ1-3 | TRBV7-6 | 14 | TGTGCCAGCAAGTCGTCAGGAGCTGGAAACACCATATATTTT | CASKSSGAGNTIYF
TRBD2 | few | TRBJ2-5 | TRBV12-3/TRBV12-4 | 13 | TGTGCCAGCAAGGCGGGGGTATCGGAGACCCAGTACTTC | CASKAGVSETQYF
- | - | TRBJ2-2 | TRBV6-5 | 16 | TGTGCCAGCAGTTACTCGAACCTGCCTGTCAACGGGGAGCTGTTTTTT | CASSYSNLPVNGELFF
- | few | TRBJ2-7 | TRBV7-8 | 16 | TGTGCCAGCAGCTTAGGGATCAGCAAATACCGCTACGAGCAGTACTTC | CASSLGISKYRYEQYF
TRBD1 | - | TRBJ1-5 | TRBV7-2 | 15 | TGTGCCAGCAGCCGGACAGGGTCCCCCAATCAGCCCCAGCATTTT | CASSRTGSPNQPQHF
TRBD1 | - | TRBJ1-1 | TRBV18 | 17 | TGTGCCAGCTCACCACCACCCTGGGGGACAGGGAACACTGAAGCTTTCTTT | CASSPPPWGTGNTEAFF
- | many | TRBJ2-1 | TRBV6-4 | 15 | TGTGCCAGCAGCCCCGGTGGAGGGGGAAACAATGAGCAGTTCTTC | CASSPGGGGNNEQFF
- | - | TRBJ1-1 | TRBV7-3 | 15 | TGTGCCAGCAGCCGCGGACATGGCATGAACACTGAAGCGTTCTTT | CASSRGHGMNTEAFF
- | many | TRBJ1-2 | TRBV7-2 | 14 | TGTGCCAGCAGCCCAGCCTCCCAGAACTATGGCTACACCTTC | CASSPASQNYGYTF
TRBD2 | - | TRBJ2-1 | TRBV20-1 | 16 | TGCAGTGCTAGAGATTGGCTTAGCGGGGGGGCCGATGAGCAGTTCTTC | CSARDWLSGGADEQFF
- | - | TRBJ1-2 | TRBV20-1 | 12 | TGCAGTGCTAGGAATAGTAACTATGGCTACACCTTC | CSARNSNYGYTF
- | once | TRBJ1-1 | TRBV12-5 | 13 | TGTGCTAGTGGGGAAGGGGTGTACACTGAAGCTTTCTTT | CASGEGVYTEAFF
- | few | TRBJ1-2 | TRBV6-5 | 15 | TGTGCCAGCAGTTACTCGTGGGGATTAAACTATGGCTACACCTTC | CASSYSWGLNYGYTF
TRBD1 | few | TRBJ2-7 | TRBV27 | 15 | TGTGCCAGCAGTTCGGGGACAGGGGAGGCCCACGAGCAGTACTTC | CASSSGTGEAHEQYF
- | - | TRBJ2-6 | TRBV4-1 | 20 | TGCGCCAGCAGCCAAGGTGGGCCGGAGGAAGTATTGCTCGGGGCCAACGTCCTGACTTTC | CASSQGGPEEVLLGANVLTF
TRBD2 | - | TRBJ2-3 | TRBV20-1 | 15 | TGCAGTGCTAGAGGGACTAGAATTGGTCCAGATACGCAGTATTTT | CSARGTRIGPDTQYF
- | - | TRBJ2-7 | TRBV7-9 | 15 | TGTGCCAGCAGCAAAACGATTCAGGGGTCCCACGAGCAGTACTTC | CASSKTIQGSHEQYF
TRBD1 | - | TRBJ1-1 | TRBV7-6 | 14 | TGTGCCAGCAGCTTAGAGGGGGCTGGGACTGAAGCTTTCTTT | CASSLEGAGTEAFF
- | - | TRBJ2-1 | TRBV6-2/TRBV6-3 | 11 | TGTGCCAGCAGGGACAGAAGGGAGCAGTTCTTC | CASRDRREQFF
TRBD1 | - | TRBJ2-1 | TRBV5-1 | 20 | TGCGCCAGCAGCTTGGAGGGACAGACTGTGGGCCACCAGCGAAACAATGAGCAGTTCTTC | CASSLEGQTVGHQRNNEQFF
- | - | TRBJ2-1 | TRBV11-2 | 16 | TGTGCCAGCAGCTTATTTAGTTCCCCCTACTACAATGAGCAGTTCTTC | CASSLFSSPYYNEQFF
- | - | TRBJ2-7 | TRBV7-6 | 15 | TGTGCCAGCAGCTTATCACAGGGATATACCTACGAGCAGTACTTC | CASSLSQGYTYEQYF
- | - | TRBJ2-1 | TRBV5-1 | 15 | TGCGCCAGCACCCCGGTCTTCGGCGGATACAATGAGCAGTTCTTC | CASTPVFGGYNEQFF
- | - | TRBJ1-2 | TRBV29-1 | 13 | TGCAGCGTTGTGCCGGGCGGCAACTATGGCTACACCTTC | CSVVPGGNYGYTF
TRBD1 | - | TRBJ1-2 | TRBV5-4 | 14 | TGTGCCAGCCAGGATACCGACAGGGACTATGGCTACACCTTC | CASQDTDRDYGYTF
- | few | TRBJ2-1 | TRBV7-3 | 15 | TGTGCCAGCAGCTTATCCCCAAGCTCCTACAATGAGCAGTTCTTC | CASSLSPSSYNEQFF
- | - | TRBJ2-3 | TRBV27 | 13 | TGTGCCAGCAGTTTAAGTGCGGCAGATACGCAGTATTTT | CASSLSAADTQYF
- | once | TRBJ1-1 | TRBV27 | 16 | TGTGCCAGCAGTTTATCGTCAGGGGCTGTGGGCACTGAAGCTTTCTTT | CASSLSSGAVGTEAFF
- | few | TRBJ2-7 | TRBV7-2 | 17 | TGTGCCAGCAGCTTAGATAATCTAGCAGGGGTTGTTTTCGAGCAGTACTTC | CASSLDNLAGVVFEQYF
- | - | TRBJ1-5 | TRBV2 | 15 | TGTGCCAGCAGTGAAGCGTGGGGTTCAGGTCAGCCCCAGCATTTT | CASSEAWGSGQPQHF
- | - | TRBJ1-2 | TRBV9 | 14 | TGTGCCAGCAGCCCCTCCGGGACGGCTTATGGCTACACCTTC | CASSPSGTAYGYTF
TRBD1 | - | TRBJ2-5 | TRBV7-6 | 14 | TGTGCCAGCAGCTTAGGGACAGGGGAAGAGACCCAGTACTTC | CASSLGTGEETQYF
TRBD2 | - | TRBJ2-5 | TRBV7-2 | 18 | TGTGCCAGCAGCTTTCCCCTAGCGGGGGGGCCCCCGCCAGAGACCCAGTACTTC | CASSFPLAGGPPPETQYF
TRBD2 | - | TRBJ2-7 | TRBV6-2/TRBV6-3 | 16 | TGTGCCAGCAGTTACGCCCGGGGGGGCCCCGACTACGAGCAGTACTTC | CASSYARGGPDYEQYF
- | many | TRBJ2-7 | TRBV7-2 | 16 | TGTGCCAGCAGCTTAGTTTTCCGGCAGCCGCCCTACGAGCAGTACTTC | CASSLVFRQPPYEQYF
- | few | TRBJ2-4 | TRBV11-2 | 16 | TGTGCCAGCAGCTTAGTTCCCAAGCTAGCCAAAAACATTCAGTACTTC | CASSLVPKLAKNIQYF